These 17 T cell receptor beta chains share one sample of origin, sequenced in a study of CD8+ T cells in alopecia areata. RNA was extracted and reverse transcribed into cDNA as the sequencing template. Generated by immunoSEQ multiplex PCR, the TCRdb table keeps only in-frame clones and is missing some. The sample has 150,000 to 190,000 clones, under 60% seen once. Sequenced material: CD8+ T cells sorted from blood, taken at week 0. All receptors derive from a human donor with alopecia areata.

This sequence joins TRBV6-5 and TRBJ2-7; no definite D call. The V end was cut by 2 bases, the J end by 1 base, with 9 bases between. CDR1 is MNHEY, CDR2 SVGAGI, per germline. The length of the CDR3 is 14 residues. For the CDR3, the DNA is TGTGCCAGCAGTTACGTCGGGCAGTCCTACGAGCAGTACTTC. Amino acid sequence: CASSYVGQSYEQYF.

Concerning this clone: This sample also contains other DNA sequences that code for the same CDR3. J is TRBJ2-7 and V is TRBV30, with 10 nucleotides matching TRBD1. CDR1 and CDR2 from the germline V gene are GTSNPN and SVGIG (reference sequence). This CDR3 region has 14 residues. The J segment lost 2 bases and the V segment lost 0 bases, leaving 1 base of the junction unmatched. The CDR3 sequence is CAWSVGQGAYEQYF. As DNA, the CDR3 is TGTGCCTGGAGTGTAGGACAGGGGGCCTACGAGCAGTACTTC.

The chain uses TRBV30 and TRBJ2-1; the D gene is possibly TRBD2 (7 bases). The germline gives CDR1 GTSNPN, CDR2 SVGIG (reference sequence). This CDR3 is 14 amino acids long. V lost 4 bases and J 4 bases, leaving 14 bases between the germline ends. DNA of the CDR3: TGTGCCTGGACCGAGGGGGGGTCTTACAATGAGCAGTTCTTC. Translating it yields CAWTEGGSYNEQFF.

This clone has just a few counts. The chain has TRBV29-1 and TRBJ1-2; unclear D gene. Germline CDR1 and CDR2: SQVTM and ANQGSEA. The CDR3 consists of 12 residues. Trimming removed 4 bases from V and 4 bases from J, with 10 bases in between. In DNA, the CDR3 is TGCAGCGTTGTTGAGGCGACCTATGGCTACACCTTC. It is translated as CSVVEATYGYTF.

This clone was counted between two and nine times. V usage is TRBV7-2 and J usage is TRBJ2-4; D tentatively reads TRBD1 or TRBD2 (7 bases each). V was trimmed by 5 bases and J by 9 bases, leaving 17 bases between them. Germline CDR1 SGHTA, CDR2 FQGNSA. The CDR3 is 14 residues long. This CDR3 is CASSPYRGGSIQYF. DNA for the CDR3: TGTGCCAGCAGCCCCTACAGGGGCGGGAGCATTCAGTACTTC.

V and J are TRBV5-1 and TRBJ2-3; possibly TRBD1 for D (5 bases). Germline V gene sequence: CDR1 SGHRS, CDR2 YFSETQ. Trimming took off 3 bases at V and 6 bases at J, with 20 bases between the two ends. This CDR3 is built from 16 residues. As DNA, the CDR3 is TGCGCCAGCAGCTGGCGGATTGGGGCTCTCTCGGATACGCAGTATTTT. The encoded protein is CASSWRIGALSDTQYF.

CDR3 region: CAISTLQAGDTEAFF. CDR3 in DNA: TGTGCCATCAGTACCTTACAGGCGGGTGACACTGAAGCTTTCTTT. The chain has TRBV10-3 and TRBJ1-1; maybe TRBD1 (5 bases). Trimming removed 5 bases from V and 3 bases from J, with 16 bases in between. This CDR3 contains 15 residues. Per the germline V gene, CDR1 is ENHRY and CDR2 is SYGVKD.

Concerning this clone: Within the sample, other DNA sequences also encode this same CDR3. V and J are TRBV30 and TRBJ1-1, with no clear D. Trimming shortened V by 3 bases and J by 0 bases, and 8 bases separated the two germline ends. Germline assignment: CDR1 GTSNPN and CDR2 SVGIG (reference sequence). The CDR3 has 13 amino acids. CDR3: CAWSGDMNTEAFF. CDR3 bases: TGTGCCTGGAGCGGAGATATGAACACTGAAGCTTTCTTT.

The chain joins TRBV6-5 to TRBJ1-1; D might be TRBD1 (5 bases). CDR1 MNHEY and CDR2 SVGAGI come from the germline V gene. V was trimmed by 2 bases and J by 7 bases, leaving 11 bases between them. The CDR3 has 13 residues. The CDR3 sequence: CASSYGRGVEAFF. CDR3 bases: TGTGCCAGCAGTTACGGGAGGGGTGTTGAAGCTTTCTTT.

The rearrangement uses TRBV4-3 and TRBJ2-2; the D is unclear. Germline CDR1 LGHNA, CDR2 YSLEER. The CDR3 loop spans 16 amino acids. Trimming pared 4 bases from V and 0 bases from J, leaving 12 bases between. The DNA of the CDR3 is TGCGCCAGCAGCCCAGACGGCGACGCGAACACCGGGGAGCTGTTTTTT. Translation gives CASSPDGDANTGELFF.

This clone was seen a few times. J is TRBJ1-1 and V is TRBV29-1, with D maybe TRBD1 (5 bases). The CDR3 has 14 amino acids. Germline CDR1 and CDR2: SQVTM and ANQGSEA. V lost 4 bases to trimming and J lost 1 base, with 13 bases between them. The CDR3 bases are TGCAGCGTTGCCCAGGTGACAGAGAACACTGAAGCTTTCTTT. It is translated as CSVAQVTENTEAFF.

The rearrangement joins TRBV4-3 to TRBJ1-6; D is ambiguous. Germline lookup yields CDR1 LGHNA and CDR2 YSLEER. Trimming removed 0 bases from V and 7 bases from J, with 13 bases in between. The CDR3 runs to 16 residues. DNA of the CDR3: TGCGCCAGCAGCCAAGATTCGCCCGATTTGAATTCACCCCTCCACTTT. The encoded protein is CASSQDSPDLNSPLHF.

This clone was detected only a few times. J is TRBJ2-3 and V is TRBV29-1; 9 nucleotides line up with TRBD2. The germline V gene has CDR1 SQVTM and CDR2 ANQGSEA. The CDR3 consists of 15 residues. V dropped 3 bases and J dropped 4; count of bases not matched to a gene: 8. CDR3 nucleotides: TGCAGCGTTGAGACTAGCGGCGCAGTCCCAGATACGCAGTATTTT. This translates into CSVETSGAVPDTQYF.

This clone was detected only a few times. The chain is built from TRBV6-5 and TRBJ2-5; no reliable D call. The CDR3 extends over 14 amino acids. Trimming removed 2 bases at V and 5 bases at J, with 12 bases between. In germline, CDR1 is MNHEY, CDR2 SVGAGI. CDR3 nucleotide sequence: TGTGCCAGCAGTTACCGGCTAGAAGGCGAGACCCAGTACTTC. This translates into CASSYRLEGETQYF.

This clone is categorized as medium-sized. This rearrangement joins TRBV19 to TRBJ1-2; no firm D call. The germline V and J ends were trimmed by 0 bases and 0 bases, with 8 bases remaining between them. The CDR3 spans 15 residues. Germline assignment: CDR1 LNHDA and CDR2 SQIVND (reference sequence). This CDR3 reads CASSIEVSANYGYTF. In nucleotides, the CDR3 is TGTGCCAGTAGTATAGAAGTCTCGGCTAACTATGGCTACACCTTC. Variable domain in full (rest from reference TRBV19 and TRBJ1-2): DGGITQSPKYLFRKEGQNVTLSCEQNLNHDAMYWYRQDPGQGLRLIYYSQIVNDFQKGDIAEGYSVSREKKESFPLTVTSAQKNPTAFYLCASSIEVSANYGYTFGSGTRLTVV.

This chain uses TRBV30 with TRBJ2-1, with D tentatively TRBD1 (5 bases). The V end lost 1 base, the J end lost 1 base, and 11 bases lay between the germline ends. This CDR3 is built from 15 residues. Germline loops: CDR1 GTSNPN, CDR2 SVGIG (reference sequence). CDR3 residues: CAWSGRQRSYNEQFF. CDR3 in DNA: TGTGCCTGGAGTGGTCGACAGCGATCCTACAATGAGCAGTTCTTC.

V and J are TRBV12-5 and TRBJ2-7, with no clear D. Germline assignment: CDR1 LGHNT and CDR2 FRNRAP. The CDR3 consists of 13 residues. Trimming took off 7 bases at V and 3 bases at J, with 13 bases between the two ends. CDR3 protein: CASALGLYYEQYF. For the CDR3, the DNA is TGTGCTAGTGCCCTAGGCCTTTACTACGAGCAGTACTTC.